This is a list of T cell receptor beta chains from one sample in a study of blood T cell repertoires in COVID-19. Generated by immunoSEQ multiplex PCR, the TCRdb table keeps only in-frame clones and is missing some. The repertoire consists of tens of thousands of clones, with about 81% occurring once and the leading ten covering 9.2%. The sample taken for sequencing was peripheral blood. These receptor sequences come from a human donor in a cohort sampled during active COVID-19. Both conserved end residues are part of each CDR3. The D gene is left open where the match is weak. Clone size is shown for a subset of rows, as once, few, many or a class of expanded clone.

>.|TRBJ2-7|.|TRBV28
TGTGCCAGCAGTTTAGGCAGCGATTTCTACGAGCAGTACTTC
CASSLGSDFYEQYF
>.|TRBJ1-1|many|TRBV14
TGTGCCAGCAGCCTCCCAGGGGTGAACACTGAAGCTTTCTTT
CASSLPGVNTEAFF
>.|TRBJ1-2|.|TRBV28
TGTGCCAGCAGTCCGGGGAGGGACCACTATGGCTACACCTTC
CASSPGRDHYGYTF
>.|TRBJ2-1|.|TRBV11-2
TGTGCCAGCAGCTTTGGGCAGTCCAATGAGCAGTTCTTC
CASSFGQSNEQFF
>TRBD2|TRBJ2-1|.|TRBV5-1
TGCGCCAGCAGCCCCAGGGCTAGCGGGGATAACAATGAGCAGTTCTTC
CASSPRASGDNNEQFF
>TRBD1|TRBJ2-7|.|TRBV6-6
TGTGCCAGCAATCTAGGGACAGGGGGCTTTTACGAGCAGTACTTC
CASNLGTGGFYEQYF
>.|TRBJ2-7|.|TRBV24-1
TGTGCCACCAGTGGTCGGGGGGCCAGTGAAATCGGGAATTCCTCCTCCTACGAGCAGTACTTC
CATSGRGASEIGNSSSYEQYF
>TRBD2|TRBJ2-1|.|TRBV5-4
TGTGCCAGCAGCCTTCTATTTCAGGCGGGGACTAGCGGGAGCCATGAGCAGTTCTTC
CASSLLFQAGTSGSHEQFF
>.|TRBJ2-2|.|TRBV19
TGTGCCAGTAAAGGGGGGAGGGCCTGGACCGGGGAGCTGTTTTTT
CASKGGRAWTGELFF
>TRBD1|TRBJ2-7|.|TRBV24-1
TGTGCCACCAGTGACTTCCCGGGAACAGGGGATTCCTACGAGCAGTACTTC
CATSDFPGTGDSYEQYF
>TRBD2|TRBJ2-7|.|TRBV20-1
TGCAGTGCTAGTAAGGGAGCGGGGTCCTACGAGCAGTACTTC
CSASKGAGSYEQYF
>TRBD1|TRBJ2-1|few|TRBV5-1
TGCGCCAGCAGCTTGACAGGGGCCAATGAGCAGTTCTTC
CASSLTGANEQFF
>.|TRBJ1-2|.|TRBV6-5
TGTGCCAGCAGGGACAGCGCGGGAGGACGGCGCTTC
CASRDSAGGRRF
>.|TRBJ1-1|.|TRBV7-3
TGTGCCAGCAGCTTACATGGGGGGGCGTCGAACACTGAAGCTTTCTTT
CASSLHGGASNTEAFF
>TRBD1|TRBJ2-3|.|TRBV28
TGTGCCAGCAGTTTAGGGACAGGGTTTGGGGCCACAGATACGCAGTATTTT
CASSLGTGFGATDTQYF
>TRBD2|TRBJ2-3|.|TRBV18
TGTGCCAGCTCAGTAGCGGGAGACGATACGCAGTATTTT
CASSVAGDDTQYF
>TRBD1|TRBJ2-5|.|TRBV19
TGTGCCAGTAGTCCCGGACAGGTACTACAAGAGACCCAGTACTTC
CASSPGQVLQETQYF
>TRBD2|TRBJ2-3|few|TRBV5-6
TGTGCCAGCAGCTTCGGGCGGGAGGTGGGAGATACGCAGTATTTT
CASSFGREVGDTQYF
>TRBD1|TRBJ1-2|.|TRBV28
TGTGCCAGCAAGGCGCCCCTCACAGGGGGCTTTAACTATGGCTACACCTTC
CASKAPLTGGFNYGYTF
>.|TRBJ2-7|few|TRBV7-8
TGTGCCAGCAGCTTAGCGAGAGTAGCCTACGAGCAGTACTTC
CASSLARVAYEQYF
>.|TRBJ1-1|.|TRBV6-5
TGTGCCAGCAGTTACTCGCCAGATTGGAACACTGAAGCTTTCTTT
CASSYSPDWNTEAFF
>.|TRBJ1-6|.|TRBV7-2
TGTGCCAGCAGTCGTAGTACACCCCTCCACTTT
CASSRSTPLHF
>TRBD2|TRBJ2-5|.|TRBV7-9
TGTGCCAGCAGCGCCCCGCCGGGACTAGCCATCGAGACCCAGTACTTC
CASSAPPGLAIETQYF
>TRBD1|TRBJ1-2|.|TRBV19
TGTGCCAGTAGTAGAGGTAGCCGGGACAGAGGACAGTATGGCTACACCTTC
CASSRGSRDRGQYGYTF
>TRBD2|TRBJ2-1|.|TRBV6-1
TGTGCCAGCAGTGACCCCCTCGGACTAGCGGTCTTTAGCTCCTACAATGAGCAGTTCTTC
CASSDPLGLAVFSSYNEQFF
>TRBD2|TRBJ2-7|few|TRBV4-2
TGTGCCAGCAGCCATCTTGGGAAGCGGGAGCACGACGAGCAGTACTTC
CASSHLGKREHDEQYF
>.|TRBJ1-1|.|TRBV6-5
TGTGCCAGCAGTTATTACGGCGGATCCACTGAAGCTTTCTTT
CASSYYGGSTEAFF
>TRBD1|TRBJ2-3|.|TRBV18
TGTGCCAGCTCACCTACAGGGGTCCTGGATACGCAGTATTTT
CASSPTGVLDTQYF
>TRBD1|TRBJ2-1|.|TRBV6-5
TGTGCCAGCAGTCCAACAGGGGGCTCCTACAATGAGCAGTTCTTC
CASSPTGGSYNEQFF
>.|TRBJ1-1|.|TRBV15
TGTGCCACCAGCAGTCGCACGACAGGTACTGAAGCTTTCTTT
CATSSRTTGTEAFF
>TRBD2|TRBJ2-1|.|TRBV2
TGTGCCAGCCTACTAGCGGGACCAAGAAGTAATGAGCAGTTCTTC
CASLLAGPRSNEQFF
>.|TRBJ2-7|once|TRBV19
TGTGCCAGTAGTATGAGGGTGGGACTCTACGAGCAGTACTTC
CASSMRVGLYEQYF
>.|TRBJ2-2|.|TRBV5-1
TGCGCCAGTAATCCTGTGAACACCGGGGAGCTGTTTTTT
CASNPVNTGELFF
>.|TRBJ2-5|.|TRBV4-3
TGCGCCAGCAGCCAAGGACAGAACGGGGGGACCCAGTACTTC
CASSQGQNGGTQYF
>.|TRBJ1-3|.|TRBV20-1
TGCAGTGCGTCGGTCGGAAACACCATATATTTT
CSASVGNTIYF
>.|TRBJ1-6|.|TRBV28
TGTGCCAGCAGTTTGAGTCAGGCCCCTAATTCACCCCTCCACTTT
CASSLSQAPNSPLHF
>TRBD2|TRBJ2-5|once|TRBV27
TGTGCCAGCAGTTTAGGGGGACTAGCGGGAGGGCAAGAGACCCAGTACTTC
CASSLGGLAGGQETQYF
>.|TRBJ1-1|.|TRBV4-3
TGCGCCAGCAGCCAAGTCGGACAATCCTGGGACACTGAAGCTTTCTTT
CASSQVGQSWDTEAFF
>.|TRBJ2-1|.|TRBV28
TGTGCCAGCAGCGGCCATGGGAGGCGGACCTACAATGAGCAGTTCTTC
CASSGHGRRTYNEQFF
>TRBD1|TRBJ2-7|.|TRBV11-2
TGTGCCAGCAGCCCTGGACAGGGGATTAGCTCCTACGAGCAGTACTTC
CASSPGQGISSYEQYF
>TRBD2|TRBJ2-1|.|TRBV7-9
TGTGCCAGCAGCTTAAGGGGACTAGGCGGTAGCCAAAAGCAGTTCTTC
CASSLRGLGGSQKQFF